These 14 T cell receptor beta chains share one sample of origin, sequenced in a study of CD8 T cells in Susac syndrome (dated by TCRdb to between 2017 and 2020). Library prep was done by the immunoSEQ multiplex PCR assay. RNA was extracted using the RNeasy kit, and about 0.45 to 1 ug of the RNA was reverse transcribed with random hexamers. TCRdb cleaned the public reads at Q25 with fastp, built clones with MiXCR and kept in-frame beta chains. Every distinct CDR3 protein forms one entry, paired with its most common genes and DNA. In all, the sample holds about 190,000 distinct CDR3 sequences, and more than 85% of those were seen once. The leading ten clones occupy around 0.16% of the sample. The sequenced sample was CD8+ T cells from PBMCs. These TCRs come from a human donor with Susac syndrome.

The chain recombines TRBV20-1 with TRBJ2-7, with 11 bases identical to TRBD2. The CDR3 consists of 13 residues. Germline assignment: CDR1 DFQATT and CDR2 SNEGSKA (reference sequence). The CDR3 DNA reads as TGCAGCATAGGGGCTAGCGGGAGGTACGAGCAGTACTTC. Translated, it gives CSIGASGRYEQYF.

The genes are TRBV5-1 and TRBJ1-1; 8 positions match TRBD1. Germline CDR1 is SGHRS and CDR2 is YFSETQ. The V and J ends lost 0 bases and 1 base, in that order; junction bases with no gene match: 2. CDR3 length: 15 residues. CDR3 loop: CASSLAGTGNTEAFF. CDR3 bases: TGCGCCAGCAGCTTGGCAGGGACAGGGAACACTGAAGCTTTCTTT. Full variable domain (rest looked up from reference TRBV5-1 and TRBJ1-1): KAGVTQTPRYLIKTRGQQVTLSCSPISGHRSVSWYQQTPGQGLQFLFEYFSETQRNKGNFPGRFSGRQFSNSRSEMNVSTLELGDSALYLCASSLAGTGNTEAFFGQGTRLTVV.

The chain couples TRBV5-6 to TRBJ1-1; D is undetermined. The CDR3 sequence is 12 residues long. Germline CDR1 is SGHDT and CDR2 is YYEEEE. Trimming pared 2 bases from V and 7 bases from J, leaving 9 bases between. The CDR3 region is CASSLTGIEAFF. CDR3 DNA sequence: TGTGCCAGCAGCTTAACGGGGATTGAAGCTTTCTTT.

The chain has TRBV29-1 and TRBJ2-1; 11 nucleotides line up with TRBD2. Germline-derived CDR1 and CDR2 are SQVTM and ANQGSEA. The CDR3 sequence is 14 residues long. V dropped 1 base and J dropped 7; count of bases not matched to a gene: 3. The CDR3 coding sequence is TGCAGCGTTGAAGGACTAGCGGGGCTAAATGAGCAGTTCTTC. Protein sequence: CSVEGLAGLNEQFF.

The chain couples TRBV18 to TRBJ1-5; weak D call: TRBD1 (5 bases). The CDR3 is 13 amino acids. With 3 bases removed from V and 3 bases from J, the gap between germline ends came to 6 bases. Germline CDR1 and CDR2: KGHSH and LQKENI. CDR3 loop: CASSPGTNQPQHF. CDR3 DNA sequence: TGTGCCAGCTCACCCGGGACCAATCAGCCCCAGCATTTT.

The chain is built from TRBV7-9 and TRBJ1-1; no reliable D call. The germline V gene has CDR1 SEHNR and CDR2 FQNEAQ (reference sequence). V lost 1 base to trimming and J lost 8 bases, with 11 bases between them. This CDR3 has 13 amino acids. Written as DNA, the CDR3 is TGTGCCAGCAGCTTAGTTGGGCGCCCGGAAGCTTTCTTT. Translating gives CASSLVGRPEAFF.

The J gene is TRBJ2-2, the V gene TRBV27; no firm D call. CDR1 and CDR2 from the germline V gene are MNHEY and SMNVEV (reference sequence). The CDR3 covers 14 residues. The germline V and J ends were trimmed by 9 bases and 7 bases, with 18 bases remaining between them. The CDR3 loop reads CASRFYGSSGELFF. For the CDR3, the DNA is TGTGCCAGTAGGTTCTACGGGTCGAGCGGGGAGCTGTTTTTT.

The rearrangement links TRBV9 to TRBJ1-1; D not resolved. V was trimmed by 0 bases and J by 3 bases, leaving 12 bases between them. Germline CDR1 is SGDLS and CDR2 is YYNGEE. The CDR3 has 15 residues. CDR3 bases: TGTGCCAGCAGCGTAGAAGCGGATCCCCACACTGAAGCTTTCTTT. Its translation is CASSVEADPHTEAFF.

Only one count was recorded for this clonotype. The chain recombines TRBV27 with TRBJ1-1; 9 positions match TRBD1. This CDR3 comprises 14 residues. Germline V gene data show CDR1 as MNHEY and CDR2 as SMNVEV (reference sequence). V shed 5 bases and J 3 bases; nucleotides not matched to a gene: 4. This CDR3 reads CASSPDRGDTEAFF. The CDR3 DNA reads TGTGCCAGCAGTCCCGACAGGGGGGACACTGAAGCTTTCTTT.

This clonotype has only one observation. The chain couples TRBV3-1 to TRBJ2-3; TRBD2 matches at 7 bases. From germline, CDR1 is LGHDT and CDR2 YNNKEL (reference sequence). The V segment lost 0 bases and the J segment 2 bases; nucleotides outside the gene matches: 5. This CDR3 has 16 residues. CDR3 sequence reads: CASSQDGRDLTDTQYF. In DNA form, the CDR3 reads TGTGCCAGCAGCCAAGATGGGAGGGACCTCACAGATACGCAGTATTTT.

In DNA form, the CDR3 reads TGTGCCAGCAGTCCTACAGGGTCTTACACTGAAGCTTTCTTT. Its protein product is CASSPTGSYTEAFF. The chain uses TRBV28 and TRBJ1-1; D is possibly TRBD1 (6 bases). This CDR3 is 14 amino acids long. With 5 bases removed from V and 3 bases from J, the gap between germline ends came to 13 bases. Germline V lookup: CDR1 MDHEN, CDR2 SYDVKM.

The chain is built from TRBV12-3 or TRBV12-4 and TRBJ2-1, with D maybe TRBD1 (5 bases). This CDR3 spans 14 amino acids. The V end was cut by 7 bases, the J end by 0 bases, with 10 bases between. DNA for the CDR3: TGTGCCAGCACCTATGACAGCTCCTACAATGAGCAGTTCTTC. This gives the protein CASTYDSSYNEQFF.

The chain links TRBV27 to TRBJ1-2, with D possibly TRBD1 on 5 matching bases. This CDR3 has 13 residues. Trimming took off 5 bases at V and 6 bases at J, with 13 bases between the two ends. Looked up from germline, CDR1 is MNHEY and CDR2 is SMNVEV (reference sequence). CDR3 amino acids: CASSTFGTDGYTF. CDR3 in DNA: TGTGCCAGCAGTACATTCGGGACCGATGGCTACACCTTC.

The CDR3 loop reads CASSPLASGGETQYF. CDR3 nucleotide sequence: TGTGCCAGCAGCCCCCTGGCTAGCGGGGGAGAGACCCAGTACTTC. The rearrangement links TRBV7-9 to TRBJ2-5; TRBD2 matches 10 bases. Germline lookup yields CDR1 SEHNR and CDR2 FQNEAQ (reference sequence). The CDR3 runs to 15 residues. Trimming at V came to 5 bases and at J to 4 bases, leaving 7 bases not matched to a gene.